This T cell receptor (beta chain) stems from a study of cytomegalovirus exposure and HLA in healthy donors. Researchers ran the PCR with 60 Vbeta and 13 Jbeta primers. Libraries were prepared by immunoSEQ multiplex PCR; TCRdb keeps only in-frame clonotypes and omits some of them. The sample has 150,000 or so clones, under 85% seen once. This clone was counted once. This clonotype was sampled from a middle-aged woman in good health and CMV-seropositive. The sequenced sample consisted of PBMCs.

CDR3: CASSLGTGSSSGNTIYF. The CDR3 DNA reads TGCGCCAGCAGCTTGGGGACAGGAAGTTCCTCTGGAAACACCATATATTTT. This chain uses TRBV5-1 with TRBJ1-3, with 7 bases identical to TRBD1. Per germline, CDR1 SGHRS and CDR2 YFSETQ. V trimming: 0 bases; J trimming: 0 bases; junction bases outside the gene matches: 6. The length of the CDR3 is 17 residues.